This TCR beta chain was sequenced in a study of blood T cell repertoires in COVID-19. The protocol was immunoSEQ multiplex PCR, while the TCRdb copy is restricted to in-frame clones and leaves out a portion. Of some 250,000 clones in the sample, roughly 86% were seen once. V was pared by 2 bases and J by 3 bases, with 13 bases between. CDR1 SGHAT and CDR2 FQNNGV come from the germline V gene. The CDR3 is 15 residues long. Sequencing input: peripheral blood. The TCR sequence derives from an elderly man with acute or convalescent COVID-19. This chain joins TRBV11-2 and TRBJ1-2; tentative D call: TRBD1 (5 bases). This CDR3 reads CASSLNAGPDYGYTF. CDR3 DNA: TGTGCCAGCAGCTTAAACGCAGGGCCAGACTATGGCTACACCTTC.